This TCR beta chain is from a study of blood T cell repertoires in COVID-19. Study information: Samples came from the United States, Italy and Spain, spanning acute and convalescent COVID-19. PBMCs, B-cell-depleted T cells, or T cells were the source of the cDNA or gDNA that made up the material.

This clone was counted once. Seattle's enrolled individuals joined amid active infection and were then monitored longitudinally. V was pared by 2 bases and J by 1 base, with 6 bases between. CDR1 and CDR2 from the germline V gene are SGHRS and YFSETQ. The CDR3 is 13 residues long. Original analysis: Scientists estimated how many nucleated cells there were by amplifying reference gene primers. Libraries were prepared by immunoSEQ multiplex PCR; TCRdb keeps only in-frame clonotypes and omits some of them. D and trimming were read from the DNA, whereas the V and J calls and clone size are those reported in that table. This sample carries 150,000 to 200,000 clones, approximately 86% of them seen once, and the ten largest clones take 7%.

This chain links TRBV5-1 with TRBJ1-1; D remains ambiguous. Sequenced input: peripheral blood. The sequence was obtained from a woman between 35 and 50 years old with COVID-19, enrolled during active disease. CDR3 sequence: CASSLGRNTEAFF. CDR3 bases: TGCGCCAGCAGCTTAGGGAGGAACACTGAAGCTTTCTTT.